These 15 T cell receptor beta chains originate from one sample sequenced in a study of STAT5B mutations in CD4+ large granular lymphocyte leukemia. Sequencing used immunoSEQ multiplex PCR; TCRdb keeps in-frame clones, though not all of them. The sample yields 30,000 or so clones, over 80% seen once. Sample: CD4+ T cells from blood buffy coats. The origin of the receptors is a human donor in good health.

A single count supports this clone. The chain carries TRBV28 and TRBJ1-1; weak D call: TRBD1 (5 bases). V was clipped by 6 bases and J by 3 bases, with 20 bases between them. Germline CDR1 and CDR2: MDHEN and SYDVKM. This CDR3 region has 16 residues. CDR3 nucleotide sequence: TGTGCCAGCAGGCCTTTAGGGGTGTTTTTCTACACTGAAGCTTTCTTT. It specifies CASRPLGVFFYTEAFF.

The rearrangement uses TRBV28 and TRBJ2-2; tentative D call: TRBD2 (6 bases). This CDR3 region has 17 residues. CDR1 is MDHEN and CDR2 is SYDVKM in the germline V gene. With 3 bases removed from V and 1 base from J, the gap between germline ends came to 15 bases. CDR3 sequence reads: CASSFPSWRENTGELFF. CDR3 in DNA: TGTGCCAGCAGTTTCCCCTCCTGGCGGGAGAACACCGGGGAGCTGTTTTTT. Full variable domain (remainder filled in from reference TRBV28 and TRBJ2-2): DVKVTQSSRYLVKRTGEKVFLECVQDMDHENMFWYRQDPGLGLRLIYFSYDVKMKEKGDIPEGYSVSREKKERFSLILESASTNQTSMYLCASSFPSWRENTGELFFGEGSRLTVL.

The V and J genes are TRBV28 and TRBJ2-1; D ambiguous. The length of the CDR3 is 14 residues. V was cut by 2 bases and J by 4 bases, with 9 bases left in between. CDR1 is MDHEN and CDR2 is SYDVKM in the germline V gene. The CDR3 nucleotides read TGTGCCAGCAGTTTAGGGTTCTTATACAATGAGCAGTTCTTC. Translating gives CASSLGFLYNEQFF.

The CDR3 DNA sequence: TGTGCCAGCAGCTTATATCCCACGGGGGGGGTTAGCAATCAGCCCCAGCATTTT. Amino acid sequence: CASSLYPTGGVSNQPQHF. This chain links TRBV7-6 with TRBJ1-5; D perhaps matches TRBD1 (5 bases). CDR1 SGHVS and CDR2 FNYEAQ come from the germline V gene. V shed 2 bases and J shed 0 bases, with 17 bases lying between them. The CDR3 loop spans 18 amino acids.

The rearrangement links TRBV29-1 to TRBJ2-7; D unresolved. This CDR3 spans 13 amino acids. Trimming took 0 bases from V and 6 from J, leaving 12 bases between them. The germline CDR1 and CDR2 sequences are SQVTM and ANQGSEA. The chain's CDR3 is CSVEDVGTSEQYF. CDR3 DNA sequence: TGCAGCGTTGAAGATGTGGGCACCTCCGAGCAGTACTTC.

This chain joins TRBV30 and TRBJ2-7; 8 bases align to TRBD2. The germline V gene has CDR1 GTSNPN and CDR2 SVGIG (reference sequence). This CDR3 spans 16 amino acids. V trimming: 3 bases; J trimming: 3 bases; junction bases outside the gene matches: 13. In nucleotides, the CDR3 is TGTGCCTGGAGAGGAAGGGGGACTAGGGACTACTACGAGCAGTACTTC. Residues: CAWRGRGTRDYYEQYF.

CDR3 nucleotide sequence: TGTGCCAGCAGCTTATTCGGGAGCTCCTACGAGCAGTACTTC. Its protein is CASSLFGSSYEQYF. V and J are TRBV7-9 and TRBJ2-7, with D perhaps TRBD2 (6 bases). V lost 2 bases to trimming and J lost 0 bases, with 8 bases between them. The CDR3 covers 14 residues. Germline V gene data show CDR1 as SEHNR and CDR2 as FQNEAQ (reference sequence).

This rearrangement joins TRBV7-6 to TRBJ2-7; perhaps TRBD2 as D (6 bases). This CDR3 has 16 amino acids. The germline V and J ends were trimmed by 6 bases and 4 bases, with 22 bases remaining between them. CDR1 SGHVS and CDR2 FNYEAQ come from the germline V gene. The CDR3 here is CASSPREAGRPYEQYF. CDR3 nucleotides: TGTGCCAGCAGTCCCAGGGAGGCGGGACGCCCTTACGAGCAGTACTTC.

This clone was seen just once. The rearrangement links TRBV5-1 to TRBJ1-2; TRBD1 aligns across 7 bases. CDR1 and CDR2 (germline): SGHRS, YFSETQ. V trimming: 4 bases; J trimming: 7 bases; junction bases outside the gene matches: 7. The CDR3 is 13 residues long. CDR3 sequence (DNA): TGCGCCAGCAGCCCGACAGGGTATAGTGGCTACACCTTC. Encoded protein: CASSPTGYSGYTF.

This clone was counted a single time. The CDR3: CAWSPGQGADTQYF. For the CDR3, the DNA is TGTGCCTGGAGTCCGGGACAGGGGGCAGATACGCAGTATTTT. The J gene is TRBJ2-3, the V gene TRBV30; TRBD1 matches 11 bases. Per the germline V gene, CDR1 is GTSNPN and CDR2 is SVGIG (reference sequence). The CDR3 contains 14 residues. J gave up 4 bases and V 2 bases, and 2 bases lay outside the gene matches.

The rearrangement uses TRBV19 and TRBJ2-2; 8 nucleotides agree with TRBD2. The CDR3 loop spans 15 amino acids. V shed 1 base and J 6 bases; nucleotides not matched to a gene: 4. Germline V gives CDR1 LNHDA, CDR2 SQIVND (reference sequence). CDR3 sequence reads: CASSIGGAGAGELFF. CDR3 nucleotide sequence: TGTGCCAGTAGTATAGGAGGAGCGGGAGCCGGGGAGCTGTTTTTT.

The chain combines TRBV27 with TRBJ1-5; 11 bases map to TRBD1. This CDR3 is built from 18 residues. CDR1 is MNHEY and CDR2 is SMNVEV in the germline V gene (reference sequence). J gave up 6 bases and V 3 bases, and 13 bases lay outside the gene matches. CDR3 nucleotide sequence: TGTGCCAGCAGTTTTTTCTCCGGGACAGGGGGTTTGAGTCAGCCCCAGCATTTT. This encodes CASSFFSGTGGLSQPQHF.

Here the CDR3 reads CASTAQGNGNQPQHF. The DNA for the CDR3 is TGTGCCAGTACCGCACAGGGGAACGGCAATCAGCCCCAGCATTTT. V gene TRBV19 combines with J gene TRBJ1-5; the match to TRBD1 covers 7 bases. Germline CDR1 and CDR2: LNHDA and SQIVND (reference sequence). Trimming at V came to 7 bases and at J to 2 bases, leaving 8 bases not matched to a gene. The CDR3 spans 15 residues. Supplemented by reference TRBV19 and TRBJ1-5, the full variable domain reads DGGITQSPKYLFRKEGQNVTLSCEQNLNHDAMYWYRQDPGQGLRLIYYSQIVNDFQKGDIAEGYSVSREKKESFPLTVTSAQKNPTAFYLCASTAQGNGNQPQHFGDGTRLSIL.

J is TRBJ2-3 and V is TRBV7-9; D not resolved. The CDR3 has 13 amino acids. Germline-derived CDR1 and CDR2 are SEHNR and FQNEAQ (reference sequence). The V gene lost 5 bases and the J gene lost 0 bases, with 6 bases spanning the gap. The CDR3: CASSLGSTDTQYF. CDR3 DNA: TGTGCCAGCAGCCTTGGAAGCACAGATACGCAGTATTTT.

CDR3 protein: CASTPREGAGGTQYF. CDR3 nucleotides: TGTGCCAGCACCCCCCGAGAGGGGGCGGGGGGGACCCAGTACTTC. This chain uses TRBV6-6 with TRBJ2-5, with a weak D call TRBD2 (8 bases). The CDR3 runs to 15 residues. V shed 7 bases and J shed 7 bases, with 22 bases lying between them. Germline V lookup: CDR1 MNHNY, CDR2 SVGAGI (reference sequence).